The clone carrying this T cell receptor (beta chain) was counted only a few times. Its cognate antigen is unknown. These data come from a study of response to subunit inactivated influenza vaccine. Study conclusions and caveats: Every seasonal influenza vaccination brings in few new T cells, the authors suggested.

CDR1 and CDR2 (germline): MDHEN, SYDVKM. The CDR3 totals 14 residues. V gave up 5 bases and J gave up 7 bases; unmatched junction bases: 8. TCRdb re-called the RT-PCR reads with MiXCR, one entry per CDR3 protein. Here the sample spans roughly 500,000 distinct CDR3 sequences, 15% to 20% being singletons. Sample: CD4+ T cells sorted from PBMCs, taken around 25 months after vaccination. This clonotype was obtained from a man between 50 and 75 years old who received an inactivated influenza vaccine. The J gene is TRBJ2-1, the V gene TRBV28; 7 bases map to TRBD2. In DNA form, the CDR3 reads TGTGCCAGCAGTCTGACGGGAGGTGGGAATGAGCAGTTCTTC. Protein: CASSLTGGGNEQFF.